What follows are 29 T cell receptor beta chains derived from one specimen sequenced in a study of blood T cell repertoires in COVID-19. The table came from immunoSEQ multiplex PCR; TCRdb's copy has only in-frame clones and leaves some out. The table lists about 66,000 clones, around 84% of them singletons. The material sequenced was peripheral blood. These receptors were collected from a man in his forties or fifties with active COVID-19.

In this sample, this clone turned up once. V and J are TRBV13 and TRBJ2-3; 10 nucleotides align to TRBD1. The germline CDR1 and CDR2 sequences are PRHDT and FYEKMQ (reference sequence). Trimming at V came to 5 bases and at J to 2 bases, leaving 10 bases not matched to a gene. The CDR3 is 17 residues long. The DNA of the CDR3 is TGTGCCAGCAGCCCTAGGTTTGGACAGGGGGACACAGATACGCAGTATTTT. Translated: CASSPRFGQGDTDTQYF.

This chain joins TRBV13 and TRBJ2-3; 10 bases line up with TRBD2. This CDR3 is 16 amino acids long. Germline V gives CDR1 PRHDT, CDR2 FYEKMQ (reference sequence). V lost 5 bases and J lost 4; bases outside the gene matches: 9. CDR3 loop: CASSLQREGGADTQYF. CDR3 bases: TGTGCCAGCAGCCTCCAGCGGGAGGGGGGGGCAGATACGCAGTATTTT.

The chain employs TRBV6-6 and TRBJ1-2; 7 bases map to TRBD1. V trimming: 6 bases; J trimming: 8 bases; junction bases outside the gene matches: 12. The CDR3 has 14 residues. From germline, CDR1 is MNHNY and CDR2 SVGAGI (reference sequence). The DNA of the CDR3 is TGTGCCAGCAGCTCGAGACAGGGTTTTCCGGGCTACACCTTC. Translation: CASSSRQGFPGYTF.

The J gene is TRBJ1-1, the V gene TRBV18; D call uncertain. Deletions cut 3 bases from V and 1 base from J, with 12 bases between. This CDR3 is built from 15 residues. CDR1 and CDR2 (germline): KGHSH, LQKENI. The CDR3: CASSPAGLANTEAFF. CDR3 in DNA: TGTGCCAGCTCACCGGCGGGTTTAGCGAACACTGAAGCTTTCTTT.

This clone was detected only once. V usage is TRBV6-1 and J usage is TRBJ2-7; the match to TRBD2 covers 10 bases. V dropped 2 bases and J dropped 10; count of bases not matched to a gene: 5. The CDR3 extends over 13 amino acids. The germline V gene has CDR1 MNHNS and CDR2 SASEGT. CDR3 protein: CASSESPSGSQYV. In DNA, the CDR3 is TGTGCCAGCAGTGAATCCCCTAGCGGGAGCCAGTACGTC.

This chain connects TRBV19 to TRBJ2-2; 7 bases match TRBD2. V was pared by 6 bases and J by 7 bases, with 2 bases of the junction left unmatched. Germline V gene sequence: CDR1 LNHDA, CDR2 SQIVND (reference sequence). The CDR3 covers 12 residues. Here the CDR3 DNA reads TGTGCCAGTAGCCGGACTAGCGGGGAGCTGTTTTTT. Its translation: CASSRTSGELFF.

This chain joins TRBV18 and TRBJ2-1, with D uncertain. Germline CDR1 KGHSH, CDR2 LQKENI. Trimming removed 0 bases at V and 4 bases at J, with 7 bases between. This CDR3 is built from 14 residues. In nucleotides, the CDR3 is TGTGCCAGCTCACCACCTTCGTTGTACAATGAGCAGTTCTTC. It yields the protein CASSPPSLYNEQFF.

This rearrangement joins TRBV28 to TRBJ2-5, with 7 bases aligning to TRBD1. Germline V gives CDR1 MDHEN, CDR2 SYDVKM. CDR3 size: 15 residues. Trimming at V came to 6 bases and at J to 5 bases, leaving 12 bases not matched to a gene. The CDR3 loop is CASSPPQGSLETQYF. The CDR3 DNA reads as TGTGCCAGCAGCCCGCCACAGGGGAGTTTGGAGACCCAGTACTTC.

The V and J genes are TRBV5-4 and TRBJ1-1; no firm D call. Germline CDR1 is SGHNT and CDR2 is YYREEE (reference sequence). The CDR3 has 15 residues. Trimming took 2 bases from V and 6 from J, leaving 17 bases between them. The CDR3: CASSFGRREGSEAFF. The CDR3 DNA follows: TGTGCCAGCAGCTTCGGGAGAAGGGAAGGATCTGAAGCTTTCTTT.

This chain uses TRBV6-6 with TRBJ2-1, with TRBD2 identical over 13 bases. This CDR3 has 15 residues. The V segment lost 5 bases and the J segment 7 bases; nucleotides outside the gene matches: 5. CDR1 is MNHNY, CDR2 SVGAGI, per germline (reference sequence). As DNA, the CDR3 is TGTGCCAGCAGTCCTGGGACTAGCGGGGTTAATGAGCAGTTCTTC. Protein: CASSPGTSGVNEQFF.

The rearrangement joins TRBV11-3 to TRBJ2-3; 9 positions match TRBD1. Trimming cost V 5 bases and J 2 bases; bases outside gene matches: 11. CDR3 length equals 17 residues. In germline, CDR1 is SGHNT, CDR2 YENEEA. The CDR3 sequence is CASSKGGGQGYTDTQYF. CDR3 coding DNA: TGTGCCAGCAGCAAAGGAGGGGGACAGGGATACACAGATACGCAGTATTTT.

This clone occurred a few times. The V and J genes are TRBV6-5 and TRBJ1-3; D gene unclear. The V end was cut by 8 bases, the J end by 0 bases, with 14 bases between. The V gene's germline CDR1 is MNHEY and CDR2 SVGAGI. The CDR3 length is 15 residues. In DNA, the CDR3 is TGTGCCAGCCGAGCGTGGGAGGCCTCTGGAAACACCATATATTTT. This encodes CASRAWEASGNTIYF.

The chain carries TRBV28 and TRBJ1-2; D gene uncertain. With 4 bases removed from V and 2 bases from J, the gap between germline ends came to 8 bases. Germline V gene sequence: CDR1 MDHEN, CDR2 SYDVKM. The CDR3 loop spans 13 amino acids. The CDR3 DNA follows: TGTGCCAGCAGTTACGGCGGAAACTATGGCTACACCTTC. Encoded protein: CASSYGGNYGYTF.

This clone was picked up one time. The chain combines TRBV7-6 with TRBJ1-1, with 7 bases lining up with TRBD1. This CDR3 comprises 17 residues. Germline CDR1 reads SGHVS; CDR2 reads FNYEAQ. Trimming cost V 5 bases and J 0 bases; bases outside gene matches: 12. The CDR3 region is CASSPQQGFFVNTEAFF. Here the CDR3 DNA reads TGTGCCAGCAGCCCCCAACAGGGGTTTTTTGTGAACACTGAAGCTTTCTTT.

The chain couples TRBV6-2 or TRBV6-3 to TRBJ1-1; D is unresolved. Germline CDR1 MNHEY, CDR2 SVGEGT. Trimming cost V 6 bases and J 5 bases, with 10 bases left between them. The CDR3 runs to 12 residues. The chain's CDR3 is CASSPTRTEAFF. For the CDR3, the DNA is TGTGCCAGCAGCCCGACTCGGACTGAAGCTTTCTTT.

This chain joins TRBV24-1 and TRBJ2-3; D not certain. The germline V and J ends were trimmed by 0 bases and 0 bases, with 3 bases remaining between them. The CDR3 extends over 14 amino acids. Germline-derived CDR1 and CDR2 are KGHDR and SFDVKD. The CDR3 DNA reads as TGTGCCACCAGTGATTTGGGCAGCACAGATACGCAGTATTTT. It is translated as CATSDLGSTDTQYF.

The V call is TRBV15, the J call TRBJ2-3; D is uncertain. The germline V gene has CDR1 LNHNV and CDR2 YYDKDF (reference sequence). The CDR3 covers 16 residues. Trimming removed 0 bases from V and 2 bases from J, with 12 bases in between. The CDR3 nucleotides read TGTGCCACCAGCAGAGATAACACCCCAAACACAGATACGCAGTATTTT. It encodes CATSRDNTPNTDTQYF.

The V call is TRBV4-2, the J call TRBJ2-3; TRBD2 is a possible D gene (5 bases). The CDR3 sequence is 15 residues long. Trimming removed 4 bases at V and 1 base at J, with 12 bases between. Looked up from germline, CDR1 is LGHNA and CDR2 is YNFKEQ. The DNA of the CDR3 is TGTGCCAGCAGCCTACTGAGCGGTGGCACAGATACGCAGTATTTT. It specifies CASSLLSGGTDTQYF.

The chain has TRBV7-9 and TRBJ1-1; D uncertain. In germline, CDR1 is SEHNR, CDR2 FQNEAQ (reference sequence). This CDR3 region has 13 residues. Trimming shortened V by 8 bases and J by 1 base, and 11 bases separated the two germline ends. The CDR3 loop is CASLRVANTEAFF. CDR3 nucleotide sequence: TGTGCCAGCTTGCGGGTCGCGAACACTGAAGCTTTCTTT.

A single count supports this clone. This sequence joins TRBV24-1 and TRBJ2-1; 11 bases are shared with TRBD1. CDR3 length: 15 amino acids. Germline assignment: CDR1 KGHDR and CDR2 SFDVKD. The V gene end was trimmed by 6 bases and the J gene end by 9 bases; junction bases not matched to a gene: 9. In DNA, the CDR3 is TGTGCCACCAGTACCGGGACAGGGGGTGGGGGTGAGCAGTTCTTC. As protein: CATSTGTGGGGEQFF.

The J gene is TRBJ1-2, the V gene TRBV5-1, with 10 bases that match TRBD1. With V trimmed by 4 bases and J by 8 bases, 14 bases remained unmatched. The CDR3 sequence is 16 residues long. The V gene's germline CDR1 is SGHRS and CDR2 YFSETQ. DNA for the CDR3: TGCGCCAGCAGCCCTGTTTCCGGGACAGGGGTACGCGGCTACACCTTC. Translated: CASSPVSGTGVRGYTF.

This chain uses TRBV18 with TRBJ1-4; D is possibly TRBD1 (6 bases). CDR1 is KGHSH and CDR2 is LQKENI in the germline V gene. This CDR3 contains 16 residues. V was shortened by 2 bases and J by 5 bases, with 15 bases between the two germline ends. The DNA for the CDR3 is TGTGCCAGCTCACCAGGGACACAAACTTTAAATGAAAAACTGTTTTTT. Translated, it gives CASSPGTQTLNEKLFF.

The chain employs TRBV19 and TRBJ2-2, with TRBD1 matching over 7 bases. There are 17 residues in the CDR3. Losses at the gene ends were 3 bases for V and 4 bases for J; bases not matched to a gene: 11. Germline V gene lookup returns CDR1 LNHDA and CDR2 SQIVND (reference sequence). The CDR3 bases are TGTGCCAGTAGTATGCCGACAGGGTTAATCCCCACCGGGGAGCTGTTTTTT. Its protein is CASSMPTGLIPTGELFF.

This rearrangement joins TRBV24-1 to TRBJ2-3, with 12 bases aligning to TRBD2. The CDR3 spans 17 residues. J gave up 3 bases and V 5 bases, and 8 bases lay outside the gene matches. Germline CDR1 and CDR2: KGHDR and SFDVKD. CDR3 sequence reads: CATSVVTSGRLTDTQYF. The DNA of the CDR3 is TGTGCCACCAGTGTCGTTACTAGCGGGAGGTTGACAGATACGCAGTATTTT.

The CDR3 sequence: CASSEIQLAGTYNEQFF. In nucleotides, the CDR3 is TGCGCCAGCAGTGAGATACAACTAGCGGGGACCTACAATGAGCAGTTCTTC. The chain couples TRBV10-2 to TRBJ2-1, with 10 positions matching TRBD2. Germline CDR1 and CDR2: WSHSY and SAAADI. J was trimmed by 2 bases and V by 2 bases; bases with no gene match: 6. This CDR3 contains 17 residues.

The chain links TRBV6-5 to TRBJ1-5; D unresolved. Trimming took 6 bases from V and 5 from J, leaving 14 bases between them. Germline-derived CDR1 and CDR2 are MNHEY and SVGAGI. This CDR3 region has 14 residues. Written as DNA, the CDR3 is TGTGCCAGCAGGAGCGTTGTTGGCGATCAGCCCCAGCATTTT. The encoded protein is CASRSVVGDQPQHF.

Only a few counts were recorded for this clone. This chain connects TRBV2 to TRBJ1-2; TRBD1 is a possible D gene (5 bases). Trimming took 1 base from V and 14 from J, leaving 20 bases between them. The CDR3 has 14 residues. Germline V gene data show CDR1 as SNHLY and CDR2 as FYNNEI. CDR3 region: CASSEGGSPSSRTF. The DNA of the CDR3 is TGTGCCAGCAGTGAAGGGGGCAGCCCCTCGAGTAGGACCTTC.

V usage is TRBV3-1 (or the pseudogene TRBV3-2) and J usage is TRBJ2-3, with 8 bases identical to TRBD2. V shed 4 bases, J shed 0 bases, and the junction held 6 bases outside the gene matches. Germline assignment: CDR1 LGHDT and CDR2 YNNKEL (reference sequence). The CDR3 contains 16 residues. CDR3 DNA sequence: TGTGCCAGCAGCCCCTTAGCGGGGCCCAGCACAGATACGCAGTATTTT. This encodes CASSPLAGPSTDTQYF.

The rearrangement links TRBV11-2 to TRBJ2-5, with 8 bases aligning to TRBD2. The CDR3 consists of 16 residues. CDR1 is SGHAT, CDR2 FQNNGV, per germline. Trimming took 5 bases from V and 1 from J; bases not matched to a gene: 9. CDR3 in amino acids: CASSLHGAGGQETQYF. The CDR3 DNA is TGTGCCAGCAGCCTGCACGGGGCGGGGGGCCAAGAGACCCAGTACTTC.